This passage covers 18 T cell receptor beta chains from one sample sequenced in a study of cytomegalovirus exposure and HLA in healthy donors. Amplification used 60 Vbeta primers and 13 Jbeta primers. Data came from immunoSEQ multiplex PCR; TCRdb stores just in-frame clones and leaves some out. The repertoire holds approximately 250,000 clones, with around 80% as singletons. The sequencing sample was made of PBMCs. The receptors derive from a boy younger than 18 in good health and CMV-seronegative.

This clone was counted a single time. The rearrangement joins TRBV6-1 to TRBJ2-4; a weak D match, TRBD2 (6 bases). Per germline, CDR1 MNHNS and CDR2 SASEGT. The CDR3 has 13 residues. V lost 8 bases and J 3 bases, leaving 11 bases between the germline ends. As DNA, the CDR3 is TGTGCCAGCTGCCTCGGGGGCAAAAACATTCAGTACTTC. As protein: CASCLGGKNIQYF.

Here the CDR3 DNA reads TGTGCCAGCAGCTCTCCGGGAGGGCCCTACGAGCAGTACTTC. Encoded protein: CASSSPGGPYEQYF. V and J are TRBV7-2 and TRBJ2-7, with 8 bases identical to TRBD2. CDR1 and CDR2 (germline): SGHTA, FQGNSA. The CDR3 spans 14 residues. The ends lost 4 bases at V and 2 bases at J; junction bases unmatched: 4. Looking up the rest from reference TRBV7-2 and TRBJ2-7 gives the full variable domain: GAGVSQSPSNKVTEKGKDVELRCDPISGHTALYWYRQSLGQGLEFLIYFQGNSAPDKSGLPSDRFSAERTGGSVSTLTIQRTQQEDSAVYLCASSSPGGPYEQYFGPGTRLTVT.

The V gene is TRBV6-5, the J gene TRBJ1-2; D is uncertain. The CDR3 runs to 14 residues. Germline CDR1 MNHEY, CDR2 SVGAGI. V lost 7 bases to trimming and J lost 0 bases, with 12 bases between them. The CDR3 loop reads CASTWLGANYGYTF. CDR3 in DNA: TGTGCCAGCACGTGGCTAGGAGCTAACTATGGCTACACCTTC.

The CDR3 sequence is CASSPRTGTGNTEAFF. The CDR3 bases are TGTGCCAGCAGCCCACGTACCGGGACAGGTAACACTGAAGCTTTCTTT. The chain recombines TRBV7-6 with TRBJ1-1; 8 bases map to TRBD1. CDR3 length: 16 amino acids. The germline gives CDR1 SGHVS, CDR2 FNYEAQ. V shed 5 bases, J shed 2 bases, and the junction held 10 bases outside the gene matches.

This CDR3 is CASSHLFRSNQPQHF. The CDR3, as DNA: TGTGCCAGCAGTCACCTATTCCGCAGCAATCAGCCCCAGCATTTT. The gene calls are TRBV6-6 and TRBJ1-5; D is unclear. This CDR3 contains 15 residues. CDR1 and CDR2 from the germline V gene are MNHNY and SVGAGI (reference sequence). Trimming removed 5 bases at V and 1 base at J, with 12 bases between.

This chain connects TRBV23-1 to TRBJ1-2, with 10 bases identical to TRBD1. TRBV23-1 is an ORF, with its function uncertain. The CDR3 runs to 13 residues. With 3 bases clipped from V and 10 bases from J, the junction kept 5 bases outside the gene matches. The CDR3, as DNA: TGCGCCAGCAGTCATTCGACAGGGGGCTCCTACACCTTC. Its protein product is CASSHSTGGSYTF.

The CDR3 nucleotides read TGTGCCAGCAGCTTGGAGGTTGGAGGGGGGGCAGAGACCCAGTACTTC. Amino acid sequence: CASSLEVGGGAETQYF. The chain combines TRBV7-6 with TRBJ2-5; possible D gene TRBD2, 7 bases. CDR1 and CDR2 from the germline V gene are SGHVS and FNYEAQ. V lost 3 bases to trimming and J lost 4 bases, with 18 bases between them. This CDR3 has 16 amino acids.

This clone was observed a handful of times. This rearrangement joins TRBV6-5 to TRBJ2-7; 10 nucleotides align to TRBD1. Trimming at V came to 4 bases and at J to 3 bases, leaving 6 bases not matched to a gene. The germline gives CDR1 MNHEY, CDR2 SVGAGI. The CDR3 is 15 residues long. The CDR3, as DNA: TGTGCCAGCAGTTTTCGACAGGGGGCACGCTACGAGCAGTACTTC. Protein product: CASSFRQGARYEQYF.

The CDR3 spells CASSVLAGGGDTQYF. In DNA, the CDR3 is TGTGCCAGCAGTGTATTAGCGGGAGGGGGAGATACGCAGTATTTT. This chain uses TRBV6-1 with TRBJ2-3, with TRBD2 matching over 11 bases. Germline-derived CDR1 and CDR2 are MNHNS and SASEGT. V was clipped by 4 bases and J by 5 bases; unmatched bases: 5. This CDR3 has 15 residues.

The DNA for the CDR3 is TGTGCCAGCAGTTTAGGCCAGGGGGCAGGGAGTGAGCAGTTCTTC. Amino acids: CASSLGQGAGSEQFF. This chain connects TRBV27 to TRBJ2-1, with 8 bases identical to TRBD1. CDR3 size: 15 residues. Trimming cost V 2 bases and J 9 bases; bases outside gene matches: 9. Germline V gene sequence: CDR1 MNHEY, CDR2 SMNVEV (reference sequence).

This chain uses TRBV7-8 with TRBJ2-5; 14 bases map to TRBD2. Germline V gene data show CDR1 as SGHVS and CDR2 as FQNEAQ. The CDR3 spans 18 residues. V lost 1 base, J lost 4 bases, and 8 bases stayed unmatched. In nucleotides, the CDR3 is TGTGCCAGCAGCTTAGGACTAGCGGGGGGGTATCACCGAGAGACCCAGTACTTC. Protein product: CASSLGLAGGYHRETQYF.

The sample holds one count of this clone. This CDR3 is CASSSFGLFTDTQYF. Here the CDR3 DNA reads TGTGCCAGCAGCTCCTTCGGACTGTTCACAGATACGCAGTATTTT. The J gene is TRBJ2-3, the V gene TRBV11-3, with D possibly being TRBD2 (5 bases). This CDR3 contains 15 residues. The V gene lost 4 bases and the J gene lost 2 bases, with 13 bases spanning the gap. CDR1 is SGHNT and CDR2 is YENEEA in the germline V gene.

V usage is TRBV5-1 and J usage is TRBJ1-1, with D unclear. The CDR3 spans 13 residues. Trimming took off 3 bases at V and 3 bases at J, with 9 bases between the two ends. Germline lookup yields CDR1 SGHRS and CDR2 YFSETQ. CDR3 in DNA: TGCGCCAGCAGCTGGGAAGCGGACACTGAAGCTTTCTTT. It encodes CASSWEADTEAFF.

This clone was seen more than once but under ten times. The chain is built from TRBV6-5 and TRBJ1-1; TRBD1 matches at 7 bases. The length of the CDR3 is 14 residues. Germline lookup yields CDR1 MNHEY and CDR2 SVGAGI. Unmatched junction bases numbered 6, after V lost 0 bases and J lost 8 bases. CDR3 amino acids: CASSYSPGGLEAFF. DNA for the CDR3: TGTGCCAGCAGTTACTCCCCAGGGGGATTAGAAGCTTTCTTT.

The J gene is TRBJ1-1, the V gene TRBV9; 8 positions match TRBD1. Germline V gene sequence: CDR1 SGDLS, CDR2 YYNGEE. The trim removed 0 bases at V and 4 bases at J, leaving 5 bases unmatched. This CDR3 is built from 15 residues. The CDR3 reads CASSVATTGVTEAFF. For the CDR3, the DNA is TGTGCCAGCAGCGTAGCTACGACAGGGGTCACTGAAGCTTTCTTT.

This chain uses TRBV19 with TRBJ1-5, with 7 nucleotides matching TRBD1. Trimming cost V 8 bases and J 0 bases; bases outside gene matches: 10. Looked up from germline, CDR1 is LNHDA and CDR2 is SQIVND (reference sequence). The CDR3 totals 16 residues. The CDR3 spells CASDAGQPYSNQPQHF. As DNA, the CDR3 is TGTGCCAGTGATGCGGGACAGCCTTATAGCAATCAGCCCCAGCATTTT.

The gene calls are TRBV7-3 and TRBJ1-1; maybe TRBD1 (5 bases). Germline lookup yields CDR1 SGHTA and CDR2 FQGTGA. Trimming cost V 5 bases and J 2 bases, with 9 bases left between them. The CDR3 is made up of 13 amino acids. In DNA, the CDR3 is TGTGCCAGCAGCGCGGGGGGTAACACTGAAGCTTTCTTT. It yields the protein CASSAGGNTEAFF.

This clone was picked up one time. This chain uses TRBV5-5 with TRBJ1-1; D remains unclear. The germline gives CDR1 SGHKS, CDR2 YYEKEE (reference sequence). The length of the CDR3 is 11 residues. Trimming left V 0 bases short and J 8 bases short, with 5 bases between. CDR3: CASSLASEAFF. DNA of the CDR3: TGTGCCAGCAGCTTGGCGTCCGAAGCTTTCTTT.